This is a list of T cell receptor beta chains from one sample in a study of blood T cell repertoires in COVID-19. Some clones are missing from TCRdb's copy, which holds only in-frame ones; the method was immunoSEQ multiplex PCR. The repertoire consists of around 300,000 clones, with 85% to 90% occurring once and the leading ten covering 1.5% to 2%. The sequencing sample was made of PBMCs or T cells enriched from blood (not recorded which). Receptor source: a woman aged 18-29 years with acute COVID-19. Both conserved end residues are part of each CDR3. A D gene is named only where the DNA matches it firmly. Size is stated for part of the rows, as once, few or many counts, or as a class when the clone is expanded.

>TRBD1|TRBV7-9|-|TRBJ2-5
CASSLVHLGRQGARETQYF
TGTGCCAGCAGCTTGGTTCATCTGGGGAGACAGGGGGCACGAGAGACCCAGTACTTC
>-|TRBV28|once|TRBJ1-6
CASSLRQRGSPLHF
TGTGCCAGCAGTTTAAGGCAACGGGGATCACCCCTCCACTTT
>-|TRBV6-5|-|TRBJ1-6
CASSYQGSSYNSPLHF
TGTGCCAGCAGTTACCAGGGGAGCTCCTATAATTCACCCCTCCACTTT
>TRBD1|TRBV29-1|-|TRBJ2-7
CSVWDRGYEQYF
TGCAGCGTTTGGGACAGGGGGTACGAGCAGTACTTC
>TRBD1|TRBV28|-|TRBJ2-5
CASSPFIGQGTFGAQYF
TGTGCCAGCAGTCCATTCATCGGACAGGGGACCTTCGGGGCCCAGTACTTC
>TRBD2|TRBV10-3|-|TRBJ2-5
CAIRDGLADEGETQYF
TGTGCCATCAGAGATGGACTAGCGGATGAGGGAGAGACCCAGTACTTC
>-|TRBV9|-|TRBJ2-5
CASSVSGAGYQETQYF
TGTGCCAGCAGCGTATCCGGAGCGGGCTACCAAGAGACCCAGTACTTC
>TRBD1|TRBV11-2|-|TRBJ1-6
CASSLEPRQGNSPLHF
TGTGCCAGCAGCTTAGAACCACGACAGGGGAATTCACCCCTCCACTTT
>-|TRBV7-9|-|TRBJ2-5
CASSLGFSRQETQYF
TGTGCCAGCAGCTTAGGATTTAGTCGGCAAGAGACCCAGTACTTC
>TRBD1|TRBV27|-|TRBJ2-1
CASSPGQGVYEQFF
TGTGCCAGCAGTCCGGGACAGGGGGTGTATGAGCAGTTCTTC
>-|TRBV6-5|-|TRBJ1-2
CASSYNGASNYGYTF
TGTGCCAGCAGTTACAATGGGGCTTCGAACTATGGCTACACCTTC
>TRBD2|TRBV15|-|TRBJ2-2
CATSSGTSGRLSLTGELFF
TGTGCCACCAGCTCTGGGACTAGCGGGAGGCTATCGCTCACCGGGGAGCTGTTTTTT
>-|TRBV7-9|-|TRBJ1-1
CASSLTPFPEAFF
TGTGCCAGCAGCCTGACACCTTTCCCTGAAGCTTTCTTT
>TRBD1|TRBV19|-|TRBJ1-5
CASSISPSFRDSGQPQHF
TGTGCCAGTAGTATCAGTCCCTCATTCCGGGACAGCGGACAGCCCCAGCATTTT
>-|TRBV11-2|-|TRBJ1-6
CASSAPGNSPLHF
TGTGCCAGCAGCGCACCAGGGAATTCACCCCTCCACTTT
>-|TRBV28|-|TRBJ2-7
CASHGVGKGGDSYEQYF
TGTGCCAGCCATGGGGTCGGGAAAGGGGGAGACTCCTACGAGCAGTACTTC
>-|TRBV2|-|TRBJ2-7
CASSERWASSHEQYF
TGTGCCAGCAGTGAGCGTTGGGCTAGCTCCCACGAGCAGTACTTC
>TRBD2|TRBV27|-|TRBJ2-7
CASSLGLAYEQYF
TGTGCCAGCAGTTTGGGACTAGCCTACGAGCAGTACTTC
>TRBD1|TRBV28|-|TRBJ2-7
CASSVTGGPFYEQYF
TGTGCCAGCAGTGTCACAGGGGGACCATTCTACGAGCAGTACTTC
>-|TRBV27|-|TRBJ1-5
CASSFYSNQPQHF
TGTGCCAGCAGTTTCTATAGCAATCAGCCCCAGCATTTT
>-|TRBV6-5|once|TRBJ1-5
CASSHTGQSNQPQHF
TGTGCCAGCAGTCATACCGGACAGAGTAATCAGCCCCAGCATTTT
>-|TRBV7-9|-|TRBJ2-1
CASSLVVGVGEQFF
TGTGCCAGCAGCTTAGTGGTCGGGGTAGGTGAGCAGTTCTTC
>-|TRBV20-1|-|TRBJ1-3
CSASFGGLLSGNTIYF
TGCAGTGCTAGTTTCGGGGGGTTACTCTCTGGAAACACCATATATTTT
>-|TRBV19|-|TRBJ1-2
CASSIPQWSYGYTF
TGTGCCAGTAGTATCCCTCAATGGAGCTATGGCTACACCTTC
>TRBD2|TRBV19|-|TRBJ2-1
CASSVTSGRVVYNEQFF
TGTGCCAGTAGTGTCACTAGCGGGAGAGTTGTCTACAATGAGCAGTTCTTC
>TRBD2|TRBV2|-|TRBJ2-3
CASTAWTSGRTDTQYF
TGTGCCAGCACCGCTTGGACTAGCGGGAGAACAGATACGCAGTATTTT
>-|TRBV7-2|-|TRBJ1-1
CASSLEAGYTEAFF
TGTGCCAGCAGCCTCGAGGCCGGTTACACTGAAGCTTTCTTT
>-|TRBV27|-|TRBJ1-2
CASSVSRRAGYTF
TGTGCCAGCAGCGTATCCCGGAGGGCCGGCTACACCTTC
>TRBD1|TRBV6-5|-|TRBJ2-7
CASSYFQGAREQYF
TGTGCCAGCAGTTACTTCCAGGGGGCGCGGGAGCAGTACTTC
>TRBD2|TRBV7-8|-|TRBJ2-1
CASSSPRGTSGRIYNEQFF
TGTGCCAGCAGCTCCCCTCGTGGGACTAGCGGGAGGATCTACAATGAGCAGTTCTTC
>-|TRBV30|-|TRBJ2-1
CAWRGPGQSNEQFF
TGTGCCTGGAGGGGCCCGGGACAAAGCAATGAGCAGTTCTTC
>TRBD1|TRBV7-9|-|TRBJ1-1
CASSPPPSEDRVGTEAFF
TGTGCCAGCAGCCCCCCACCATCGGAAGACAGGGTCGGCACTGAAGCTTTCTTT
>-|TRBV28|-|TRBJ2-1
CATRWKQSGNEQFF
TGTGCCACCAGATGGAAGCAGTCGGGGAATGAGCAGTTCTTC
>-|TRBV18|-|TRBJ2-5
CASSPGGQRRETQYF
TGTGCCAGCTCACCAGGGGGCCAGCGTCGAGAGACCCAGTACTTC